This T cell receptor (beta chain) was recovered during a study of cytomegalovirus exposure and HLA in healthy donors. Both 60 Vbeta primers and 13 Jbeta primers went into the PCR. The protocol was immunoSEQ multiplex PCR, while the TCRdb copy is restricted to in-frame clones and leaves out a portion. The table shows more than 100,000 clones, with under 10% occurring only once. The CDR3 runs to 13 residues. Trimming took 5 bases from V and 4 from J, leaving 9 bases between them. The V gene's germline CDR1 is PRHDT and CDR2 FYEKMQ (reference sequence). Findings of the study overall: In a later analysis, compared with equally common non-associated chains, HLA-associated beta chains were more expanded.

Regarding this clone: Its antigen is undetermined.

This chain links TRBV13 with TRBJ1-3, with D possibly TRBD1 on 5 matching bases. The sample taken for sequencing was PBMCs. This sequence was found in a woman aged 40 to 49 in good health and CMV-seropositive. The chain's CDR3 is CASSPRGGNTIYF. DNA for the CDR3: TGTGCCAGCAGCCCCCGGGGGGGAAACACCATATATTTT.